This TCR beta chain is drawn from a study of metastatic and nonmetastatic thyroid tumors (dated by TCRdb to the early 2020s). Concerning the study at large: The researchers compared repertoires between peripheral blood samples and tumor or nodule tissue samples from patients with malignant or benign thyroid disease. Study-wide findings and limitations: TCR beta diversity was reported as significantly higher in malignant tumors than in benign nodules, in both blood and tumor samples.

Before undergoing thyroid surgery, none of the patients had been given any kind of treatment. Patient clinical samples collected from the early 2010s to the late 2010s were retrospectively analysed using T-cell receptor beta sequencing. Concerning this clone: Its target antigen remains unknown. Base quality data are lacking; no much larger clone is found one base away.

Library creation used PCR. The sequencer was an Illumina HiSeq 4000. High-throughput sequencing was used to profile the CDR3 region of the TCR beta-chain in every patient. On the authors' methods: The researchers built a classifier to tell apart papillary thyroid cancer patients with distant metastasis, based on CDR3 differences among clinicopathological groups. To measure repertoire diversity the researchers used the Shannon index, while the Morisita-Horn index served to gauge how similar the tumor and blood repertoires were. TCRdb redid the processing of the public reads, applying fastp at Q25 and MiXCR, and retained in-frame beta chains. These V and J calls derive from TCRdb rather than the authors' analysis. The sample records some 60,000 clones, 30% of which are singletons. Together, the top ten hold about 15% of the sample. This TCR derives from a female donor with papillary thyroid cancer or a benign thyroid nodule (not recorded which). Some clones in this sample may be carry-over from other donors' samples. The sample consisted of blood.

Read as DNA, the sequence is TGTGCCAGCAGCTCACTAGCGGGATACTACTACGAGCAGTACTTC. The translation is CASSSLAGYYYEQYF. The chain couples TRBV7-2 to TRBJ2-7; the central 10 bases match TRBD2. CDR1 and CDR2 were assigned from the germline V gene as SGHTA and FQGNSA. Taken from cysteine to phenylalanine, the CDR3 has 15 residues. Here the CDR3 DNA is all that survives: 45 bases in frame from base 1. At the junction V is shortened by 4 bases and J by 3 bases; bases outside the gene matches: 6.